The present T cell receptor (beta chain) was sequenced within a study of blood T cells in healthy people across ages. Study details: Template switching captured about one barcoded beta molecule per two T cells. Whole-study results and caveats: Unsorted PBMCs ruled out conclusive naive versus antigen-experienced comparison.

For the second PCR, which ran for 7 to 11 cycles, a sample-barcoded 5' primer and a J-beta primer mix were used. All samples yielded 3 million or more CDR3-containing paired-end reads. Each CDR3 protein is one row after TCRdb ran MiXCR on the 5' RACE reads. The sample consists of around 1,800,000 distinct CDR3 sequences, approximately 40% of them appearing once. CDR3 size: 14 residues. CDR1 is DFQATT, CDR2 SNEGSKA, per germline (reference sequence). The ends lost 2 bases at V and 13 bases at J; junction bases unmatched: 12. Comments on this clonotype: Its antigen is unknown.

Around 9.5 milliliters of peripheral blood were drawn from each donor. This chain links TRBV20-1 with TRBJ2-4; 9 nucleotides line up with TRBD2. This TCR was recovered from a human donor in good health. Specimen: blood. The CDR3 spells CSARPLRGGREQYF. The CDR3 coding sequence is TGCAGTGCTAGACCGTTGCGGGGGGGCCGGGAGCAGTACTTC.